This entry lists 9 T cell receptor beta chains sequenced from one sample in a study of sequential checkpoint blockade in melanoma. TCRdb's copy holds only in-frame clones and misses some; the assay was immunoSEQ multiplex PCR. The data contain about 12,000 clones, about 75% of them singletons. This sample's treatment: randomized to nivolumab then ipilimumab (arm A) or the reverse (arm B). Sequences were derived from CD8+ T cells sorted from blood (inferred from file names), sampled from a patient given nivolumab and ipilimumab in sequence. These receptor sequences come from a human donor with melanoma.

V usage is TRBV7-2 and J usage is TRBJ1-4; D remains unclear. The CDR3 spans 15 residues. The germline CDR1 and CDR2 sequences are SGHTA and FQGNSA. Trimming took off 5 bases at V and 7 bases at J, with 17 bases between the two ends. CDR3 in amino acids: CASSPQFARGEKLFF. The CDR3 DNA follows: TGTGCCAGCAGCCCTCAGTTTGCTAGAGGTGAAAAACTGTTTTTT.

By frequency in the sample, this clone is medium-sized. As DNA, the CDR3 is TGTGCCAGCGATGTGCCGGGAACCCCTTTAAACACCGGGGAGCTGTTTTTT. Its protein is CASDVPGTPLNTGELFF. The chain carries TRBV2 and TRBJ2-2; D possibly corresponds to TRBD2 (5 bases). Germline V gene lookup returns CDR1 SNHLY and CDR2 FYNNEI. The CDR3 has 17 amino acids. V was shortened by 8 bases and J by 2 bases, with 21 bases between the two germline ends.

The chain links TRBV6-6 to TRBJ2-5; a possible D gene is TRBD2 (5 bases). Looked up from germline, CDR1 is MNHNY and CDR2 is SVGAGI (reference sequence). The CDR3 runs to 16 residues. Trimming shortened V by 4 bases and J by 1 base, and 16 bases separated the two germline ends. The CDR3 nucleotides are TGTGCCAGCAGTTCCAACCCGGTAGGACTCCAAGAGACCCAGTACTTC. This gives the protein CASSSNPVGLQETQYF.

CDR3 bases: TGCAGCGTTGAGGGCACGGCAAACACCATATATTTT. It specifies CSVEGTANTIYF. J is TRBJ1-3 and V is TRBV29-1; D call uncertain. Germline loops: CDR1 SQVTM, CDR2 ANQGSEA. The V and J ends lost 3 bases and 6 bases respectively, with 9 bases between them. The CDR3 sequence is 12 residues long.

The DNA for the CDR3 is TGTGCCAGCAGCCTCTGGAGCGGAGAGACCCAGTACTTC. Amino acid sequence: CASSLWSGETQYF. The gene calls are TRBV5-6 and TRBJ2-5; maybe TRBD2 (5 bases). The V end was cut by 4 bases, the J end by 4 bases, with 11 bases between. This CDR3 has 13 amino acids. Germline assignment: CDR1 SGHDT and CDR2 YYEEEE.

The chain couples TRBV4-3 to TRBJ2-7, with a tentative D call TRBD1 (5 bases). V lost 3 bases, J lost 3 bases, and 15 bases lay in between. CDR1 LGHNA and CDR2 YSLEER come from the germline V gene. This CDR3 contains 15 residues. The CDR3 DNA reads as TGCGCCAGCAGCCATAGTCCAGGGTCCGGCTACGAGCAGTACTTC. The encoded protein is CASSHSPGSGYEQYF.

This rearrangement joins TRBV2 to TRBJ2-3; D uncertain. V was trimmed by 2 bases and J by 0 bases, leaving 6 bases between them. The CDR3 has 14 residues. CDR1 is SNHLY, CDR2 FYNNEI, per germline. CDR3 amino acids: CASSEWASTDTQYF. CDR3 DNA: TGTGCCAGCAGTGAATGGGCTAGCACAGATACGCAGTATTTT.

J is TRBJ2-7 and V is TRBV5-8, with D possibly TRBD1 on 5 matching bases. This CDR3 region has 13 residues. V lost 1 base, J lost 0 bases, and 5 bases lay in between. Germline V gene sequence: CDR1 SGHTS, CDR2 YDEGEE. The CDR3 reads CASSLQGSYEQYF. In nucleotides, the CDR3 is TGTGCCAGCAGCTTGCAGGGCTCCTACGAGCAGTACTTC.

The chain employs TRBV27 and TRBJ2-1; 7 bases map to TRBD1. V gave up 8 bases and J gave up 15 bases; unmatched junction bases: 19. In germline, CDR1 is MNHEY, CDR2 SMNVEV (reference sequence). This CDR3 contains 14 residues. CDR3 DNA: TGTGCCAGCCGAGAGGACTTCGACAGGGAAGTTCTGTTCTTC. It yields the protein CASREDFDREVLFF.